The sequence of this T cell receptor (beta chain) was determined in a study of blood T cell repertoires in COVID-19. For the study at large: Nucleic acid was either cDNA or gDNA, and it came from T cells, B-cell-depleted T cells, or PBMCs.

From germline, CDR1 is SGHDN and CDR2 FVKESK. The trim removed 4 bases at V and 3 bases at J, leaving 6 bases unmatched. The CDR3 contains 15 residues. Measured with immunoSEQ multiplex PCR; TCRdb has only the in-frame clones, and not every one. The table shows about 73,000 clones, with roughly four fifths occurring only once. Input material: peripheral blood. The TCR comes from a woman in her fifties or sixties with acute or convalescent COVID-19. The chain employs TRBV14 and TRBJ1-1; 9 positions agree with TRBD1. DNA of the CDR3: TGTGCCAGCAGCCTCCGGACAGGGGTCCACACTGAAGCTTTCTTT. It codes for CASSLRTGVHTEAFF. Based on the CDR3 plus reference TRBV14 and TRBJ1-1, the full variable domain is EAGVTQFPSHSVIEKGQTVTLRCDPISGHDNLYWYRRVMGKEIKFLLHFVKESKQDESGMPNNRFLAERTGGTYSTLKVQPAELEDSGVYFCASSLRTGVHTEAFFGQGTRLTVV.